The source of this TCR beta chain is a study of blood T cell repertoires in COVID-19. Study-wide context: COVID-19 samples collected from the United States, Italy and Spain covered acute and convalescent phases. PBMCs, B-cell-depleted T cells, or T cells provided the cDNA or gDNA that made up the material.

V was clipped by 5 bases and J by 7 bases; unmatched bases: 6. CDR1 and CDR2 (germline): SQVTM, ANQGSEA. The CDR3 is made up of 13 amino acids. Sequencing was performed with immunoSEQ multiplex PCR; in TCRdb, only in-frame clones are kept and a portion is missing. Of 120,000 to 150,000 clones listed, 80% to 90% are singletons. V usage is TRBV29-1 and J usage is TRBJ2-1; 9 nucleotides line up with TRBD1. The sequenced sample was peripheral blood. The TCR sequence derives from a woman aged 60-70 years with COVID-19, enrolled during active disease. The CDR3 DNA reads as TGCAGCGTTAACCGGGACAGGGTAAATGAGCAGTTCTTC. This gives the protein CSVNRDRVNEQFF.